This is a list of T cell receptor beta chains from one sample in a study of blood T cell repertoires in COVID-19. Sequencing used immunoSEQ multiplex PCR; TCRdb keeps in-frame clones, though not all of them. The sample gives 65,000 to 100,000 clones, roughly nine tenths of which show up once; 7.5% to 9.5% is in the top ten. The sequenced sample consisted of peripheral blood. Receptors originate from a middle-aged man with acute or convalescent COVID-19. The CDR3 runs from the conserved cysteine through the conserved F or W. Each record gives: J gene, clone size, D gene, V gene, CDR3 protein, CDR3 DNA. The D gene is left open where the match is weak. The size of a clone is reported for some rows only, either as once, few or many, or as a class for expanded clones.

>TRBJ1-6|.|TRBD1|TRBV5-1
CASSLSMGQVNSPLHF
TGCGCCAGCAGCTTGAGTATGGGACAGGTTAATTCACCCCTCCACTTT
>TRBJ2-3|.|.|TRBV7-9
CASSPYDTQYF
TGTGCCAGCAGCCCCTATGATACGCAGTATTTT
>TRBJ2-7|.|.|TRBV5-4
CASSDQKTLSYEQYF
TGTGCCAGCAGCGATCAGAAAACGCTCTCCTACGAGCAGTACTTC
>TRBJ2-7|.|.|TRBV4-2
CASSHTGTSTSYEQYF
TGTGCCAGCAGCCATACCGGCACTAGCACCTCCTACGAGCAGTACTTC
>TRBJ1-1|.|.|TRBV3-1/TRBV3-2
CASSQGWSRAFF
TGTGCCAGCAGCCAAGGTTGGTCTCGGGCTTTCTTT
>TRBJ1-6|.|.|TRBV5-1
CASSLSWTANSPLHF
TGCGCCAGCAGCTTGTCCTGGACAGCGAATTCACCCCTCCACTTT
>TRBJ2-1|.|.|TRBV19
CASSGRFRGGHNEQFF
TGTGCCAGTAGTGGACGTTTTAGGGGGGGGCACAATGAGCAGTTCTTC
>TRBJ2-7|.|TRBD1|TRBV11-3
CASSTSGQGSYEQYF
TGTGCCAGCAGCACCTCGGGACAGGGGTCGTACGAGCAGTACTTC
>TRBJ2-1|.|TRBD1|TRBV19
CASSRQGYNEQFF
TGTGCCAGTAGCCGACAGGGATACAATGAGCAGTTCTTC
>TRBJ1-2|.|TRBD1|TRBV5-4
CASSPGQGRGGDGYTF
TGTGCCAGCAGCCCTGGACAGGGGCGTGGAGGGGATGGCTACACCTTC
>TRBJ2-1|few|TRBD2|TRBV7-2
CASSPASGGDEQFF
TGTGCCAGCAGCCCGGCTAGCGGGGGGGATGAGCAGTTCTTC
>TRBJ1-6|.|.|TRBV6-1
CASSALRLSRSSPLHF
TGTGCCAGCAGTGCCCTAAGACTGAGCCGGAGCTCACCCCTCCACTTT
>TRBJ1-2|.|.|TRBV5-4
CASSVVGHNYGYTF
TGTGCCAGCTCCGTGGTGGGACATAACTATGGCTACACCTTC
>TRBJ1-6|.|TRBD1|TRBV27
CASSPTGSSYNSPLHF
TGTGCCAGCAGTCCGACAGGGAGCTCCTATAATTCACCCCTCCACTTT
>TRBJ2-1|once|.|TRBV10-3
CAIGTHTNNEQFF
TGTGCCATCGGCACGCACACTAACAATGAGCAGTTCTTC